The source of this T cell receptor (beta chain) is a study of identical twins. TCRdb analysed the 5' RACE reads with MiXCR anew, one entry per CDR3 protein. The profile shows 300,000 to 400,000 distinct CDR3 sequences, approximately 13% of them singletons. Another study also made use of these data, one on yellow fever vaccine responses in identical twins.

The sample consisted of CD8+ T cells sorted from blood. This clonotype originated in a woman younger than 35 in good health.

As DNA, the CDR3 is TGTGCCAGCAGTTTTAGGCAGGGGTTCACTGAAGCTTTCTTT. Translation: CASSFRQGFTEAFF. This sequence joins TRBV28 and TRBJ1-1; D may be TRBD1 (6 bases). Germline CDR1 and CDR2: MDHEN and SYDVKM. The CDR3 is 14 residues long. V was cut by 3 bases and J by 4 bases, with 12 bases left in between.